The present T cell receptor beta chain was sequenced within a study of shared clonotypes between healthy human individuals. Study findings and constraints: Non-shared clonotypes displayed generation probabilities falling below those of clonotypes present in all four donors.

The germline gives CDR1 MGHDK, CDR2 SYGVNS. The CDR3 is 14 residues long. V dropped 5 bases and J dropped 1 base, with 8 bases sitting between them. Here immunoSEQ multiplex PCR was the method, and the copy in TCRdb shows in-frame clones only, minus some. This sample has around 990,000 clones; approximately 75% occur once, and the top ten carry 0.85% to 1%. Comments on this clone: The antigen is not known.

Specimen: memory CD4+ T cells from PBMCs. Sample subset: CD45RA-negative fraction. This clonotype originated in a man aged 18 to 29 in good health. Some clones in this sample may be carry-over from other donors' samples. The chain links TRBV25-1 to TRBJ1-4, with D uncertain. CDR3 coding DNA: TGTGCCAGCAGTCGGTCCGGAACTAATGAAAAACTGTTTTTT. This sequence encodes CASSRSGTNEKLFF.